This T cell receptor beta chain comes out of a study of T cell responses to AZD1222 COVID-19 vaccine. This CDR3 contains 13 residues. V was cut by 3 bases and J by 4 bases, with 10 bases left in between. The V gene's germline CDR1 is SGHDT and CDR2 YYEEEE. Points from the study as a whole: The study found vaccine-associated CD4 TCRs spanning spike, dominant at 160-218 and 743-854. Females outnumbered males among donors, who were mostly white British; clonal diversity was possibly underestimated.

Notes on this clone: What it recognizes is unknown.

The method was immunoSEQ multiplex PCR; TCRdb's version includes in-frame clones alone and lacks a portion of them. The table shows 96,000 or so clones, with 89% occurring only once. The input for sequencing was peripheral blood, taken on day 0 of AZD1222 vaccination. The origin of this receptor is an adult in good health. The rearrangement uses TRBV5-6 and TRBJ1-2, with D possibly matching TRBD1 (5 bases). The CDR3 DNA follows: TGTGCCAGCAGCTCGACAGTATTCTATGGCTACACCTTC. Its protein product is CASSSTVFYGYTF. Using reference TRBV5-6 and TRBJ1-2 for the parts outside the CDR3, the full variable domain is DAGVTQSPTHLIKTRGQQVTLRCSPKSGHDTVSWYQQALGQGPQFIFQYYEEEERQRGNFPDRFSGHQFPNYSSELNVNALLLGDSALYLCASSSTVFYGYTFGSGTRLTVV.